Listed here are 14 T cell receptor beta chains from one sample, sequenced in a study of T-cell reconstitution after alpha-beta-depleted transplantation in children. Preparation of the TCRbeta library was carried out with unique molecular identifiers. MiXCR, run by TCRdb on the PCR reads, gives a single entry per CDR3 protein. The data contain about 400,000 distinct CDR3 sequences, 10% to 15% of them seen just once; the ten biggest clones take up 4.3%. Sample: PBMCs, taken from the stem cell graft. The receptors stem from a human donor who donated a stem cell graft to a child with Fanconi anemia.

The chain carries TRBV2 and TRBJ1-1; 7 bases agree with TRBD1. The CDR3 runs to 15 residues. The germline CDR1 and CDR2 sequences are SNHLY and FYNNEI. V dropped 3 bases and J dropped 1; count of bases not matched to a gene: 5. In DNA, the CDR3 is TGTGCCAGCAGTGACGACAGGGCGTCGAACACTGAAGCTTTCTTT. Protein product: CASSDDRASNTEAFF.

This clonotype turned up a few times. V gene TRBV7-9 combines with J gene TRBJ2-7; D may be TRBD1 (6 bases). V lost 11 bases and J lost 1, with 18 bases in between. The CDR3 is 14 amino acids. From germline, CDR1 is SEHNR and CDR2 FQNEAQ (reference sequence). The CDR3 DNA is TGTGCCGTTTATCCCGACAGGAATTCCTACGAGCAGTACTTC. Its protein product is CAVYPDRNSYEQYF.

The V and J genes are TRBV7-9 and TRBJ1-1; TRBD1 aligns across 9 bases. With 6 bases clipped from V and 3 bases from J, the junction kept 8 bases outside the gene matches. From germline, CDR1 is SEHNR and CDR2 FQNEAQ (reference sequence). The CDR3 is made up of 15 amino acids. The CDR3 here is CASSFSGDRDTEAFF. DNA of the CDR3: TGTGCCAGCAGTTTCTCCGGGGACAGGGACACTGAAGCTTTCTTT.

This clonotype was observed a handful of times. The CDR3 DNA is TGCAGTGCTAAGGCCACTAGTCGCACAGATACGCAGTATTTT. The encoded protein is CSAKATSRTDTQYF. The chain is built from TRBV20-1 and TRBJ2-3; tentatively, D is TRBD2 (5 bases). The ends were cut back, 4 bases at V and 1 base at J, with 12 bases in the middle. The CDR3 runs 14 residues. The germline CDR1 and CDR2 sequences are DFQATT and SNEGSKA (reference sequence).

This clonotype was seen a handful of times. The V gene is TRBV4-3, the J gene TRBJ2-3; no reliable D call. The germline gives CDR1 LGHNA, CDR2 YSLEER. The CDR3 spans 15 residues. Trimming cost V 2 bases and J 2 bases, with 11 bases left between them. The CDR3 nucleotides read TGCGCCAGCAGCCAACTGGTCCAGTCCACAGATACGCAGTATTTT. Its translation: CASSQLVQSTDTQYF.

This clonotype was counted at least ten times. This rearrangement joins TRBV20-1 to TRBJ2-3, with TRBD2 matching over 9 bases. The CDR3 runs 16 residues. From germline, CDR1 is DFQATT and CDR2 SNEGSKA (reference sequence). V dropped 6 bases and J dropped 6; count of bases not matched to a gene: 16. The CDR3 sequence is CSARDPSGVRWDTQYF. In DNA, the CDR3 is TGCAGTGCCCGGGACCCTAGCGGGGTTCGTTGGGATACGCAGTATTTT.

This clonotype was counted between two and nine times. The CDR3 sequence is CSVDTGASEQFF. The CDR3 DNA reads as TGCAGCGTTGATACGGGGGCGAGTGAGCAGTTCTTC. The rearrangement joins TRBV29-1 to TRBJ2-1; either TRBD1 or TRBD2 may supply D (6 bases each). Trimming took 3 bases from V and 9 from J, leaving 12 bases between them. Germline values: CDR1 SQVTM, CDR2 ANQGSEA. The CDR3 extends over 12 amino acids.

The chain recombines TRBV6-1 with TRBJ1-3; D not certain. Germline-derived CDR1 and CDR2 are MNHNS and SASEGT. This CDR3 spans 19 amino acids. Between the trimmed V and J ends, which lost 0 bases and 0 bases, there was a span of 18 bases. CDR3 loop: CASSEALWEDVSSGNTIYF. The CDR3 nucleotides read TGTGCCAGCAGTGAAGCGCTTTGGGAGGACGTGAGCTCTGGAAACACCATATATTTT.

This clonotype was observed at least ten times. The chain has TRBV12-3 or TRBV12-4 and TRBJ2-1; 9 bases match TRBD2. The CDR3 is made up of 14 amino acids. V was pared by 8 bases and J by 4 bases, with 6 bases of the junction left unmatched. CDR3 in DNA: TGTGCCAGCCGATCCAGCGGGGGGTACAATGAGCAGTTCTTC. Amino acids: CASRSSGGYNEQFF.

In its sample, this clonotype ranks as medium-sized. V usage is TRBV29-1 and J usage is TRBJ2-1; possible D gene TRBD1, 5 bases. Germline lookup yields CDR1 SQVTM and CDR2 ANQGSEA. The V gene lost 5 bases and the J gene lost 5 bases, with 10 bases spanning the gap. There are 12 residues in the CDR3. This CDR3 is CSVRSRDNEQFF. The CDR3 nucleotides are TGCAGCGTTCGCTCCAGGGACAATGAGCAGTTCTTC.

V usage is TRBV4-3 and J usage is TRBJ2-5, with a possible D match to TRBD2 (6 bases). Trimming took 6 bases from V and 2 from J, leaving 13 bases between them. In germline, CDR1 is LGHNA, CDR2 YSLEER. CDR3 size: 14 residues. CDR3 coding DNA: TGCGCCAGCAGTCTGGGACTGGGACAAGAGACCCAGTACTTC. It specifies CASSLGLGQETQYF.

This clonotype has more than one count but fewer than ten. The CDR3 region has the DNA TGTGCCAGCAGCTCGGACACTCTCTATGGCTACACCTTC. This codes for CASSSDTLYGYTF. The chain joins TRBV5-6 to TRBJ1-2; maybe TRBD1 (5 bases). The CDR3 consists of 13 residues. V gave up 3 bases and J gave up 4 bases, with 10 bases separating them. Germline lookup yields CDR1 SGHDT and CDR2 YYEEEE.

The chain couples TRBV27 to TRBJ1-5; 10 positions agree with TRBD1. Germline V CDR1 and CDR2: MNHEY, SMNVEV (reference sequence). This CDR3 is built from 16 residues. V gave up 6 bases and J gave up 1 base; unmatched junction bases: 6. For the CDR3, the DNA is TGTGCCAGCAGCCGCCGGGACAGGGGAAGCAATCAGCCCCAGCATTTT. Translating gives CASSRRDRGSNQPQHF.

The chain uses TRBV29-1 and TRBJ2-2, with 9 bases identical to TRBD1. Germline V gives CDR1 SQVTM, CDR2 ANQGSEA. There are 13 residues in the CDR3. V lost 3 bases, J lost 7 bases, and 3 bases stayed unmatched. The CDR3 bases are TGCAGCGTTGACAAGGGACAGGGCGGGGAGCTGTTTTTT. The encoded protein is CSVDKGQGGELFF.